The present entry profiles one T cell receptor beta chain with its context. Its antigen is not known. Germline CDR1 reads ENHRY; CDR2 reads SYGVKD. V shed 5 bases and J shed 2 bases, with 9 bases lying between them. The CDR3 loop spans 13 amino acids. Regions amplified from RNA transcripts were the TCR beta CDR3 regions. HTBI primers were used for first-round RT-PCR of the TCR CDR3. TCRdb itself ran the multiplex PCR reads through MiXCR, one entry per CDR3 protein. The sample comprises over 700,000 distinct CDR3 sequences, around 19% of which are singletons, and over 15% rests with the top ten. Diagnosis relied on clinical symptoms, serum thyroxine and TRAb, thyroid ultrasound and orbital computed tomography. This entry is derived from a study of T cells in Graves' hyperthyroidism and ophthalmopathy. Overall study findings and caveats: Blood held most thyroid clonotypes expanded above 0.001 frequency. Prediction of ophthalmopathy progression came a median roughly 6.7 months pre-onset.

V is TRBV10-3 and J is TRBJ1-2, with D perhaps matching TRBD1 (6 bases). This sequence originates from a woman in her 50s with Graves' hyperthyroidism that later progressed to Graves' ophthalmopathy. The material sequenced was blood. The CDR3 reads CAISSGENYGYTF. The CDR3, as DNA: TGTGCCATCAGTTCAGGGGAGAACTATGGCTACACCTTC.